This T cell receptor beta chain was profiled in a study of response to subunit inactivated influenza vaccine. Study conclusions and caveats: With each seasonal influenza vaccination, the authors suggested, few new T cells are recruited.

Germline CDR1 MNHEY, CDR2 SVGEGT. The length of the CDR3 is 12 residues. The ends lost 6 bases at V and 7 bases at J; junction bases unmatched: 5. A single record per CDR3 protein comes from TCRdb applying MiXCR to the RT-PCR reads. The sample shows some 570,000 distinct CDR3 sequences, about 11% of them seen only once. To note about this clonotype: Its antigen is still unknown.

This same sample was also taken into another study, of T cells expressing NK-cell markers. That source adds: The authors made TCR beta cDNA libraries by 5'RACE template switching. This switching added a universal primer site and UMIs. Sorted CD3+CD56+NKG2C+, CD3+CD56+NKG2C- and CD3+CD56-NKG2C+ T cells supplied TCR beta repertoires. Seven of the eight sequenced donors were HCMV-seropositive; one was seronegative. Topping the CD3+CD56-NKG2C+ fraction as well were these clonotypes, in four donors.

Source: PBMCs from blood, taken on the day of vaccination. This clonotype originated in a man in his fifties who received an inactivated influenza vaccine. The genes are TRBV6-2 or TRBV6-3 and TRBJ2-7, with 8 bases fitting TRBD1. Here the CDR3 reads CASSRTGSEQYF. DNA of the CDR3: TGTGCCAGCAGCCGGACAGGGTCGGAGCAGTACTTC.